This TCR beta chain was found in a study of blood T cell repertoires in COVID-19. As for the study in general: Sites across the United States, Italy and Spain contributed samples from acute and convalescent COVID-19. T cells, B-cell-depleted T cells, or PBMCs provided the cDNA or gDNA that served as material.

As originally analysed: Quantification of nucleated cells was approximated via reference gene primer amplification. Profiling relied on immunoSEQ multiplex PCR, and the TCRdb table lists in-frame clones only, not all of them. V, J and clone size derive from that table, while D and trimming were established from the DNA sequence. The sample shows approximately 200,000 clones, 85% to 90% of them seen only once. The table lists this clone with a few counts. Germline V gene lookup returns CDR1 LNHDA and CDR2 SQIVND (reference sequence). This CDR3 region has 13 residues. The trim removed 5 bases at V and 10 bases at J, leaving 2 bases unmatched.

The TCR comes from a man between 50 and 59 years old with acute or convalescent COVID-19. The V and J genes are TRBV19 and TRBJ1-6, with TRBD1 identical over 10 bases. Specimen: peripheral blood. The CDR3 here is CASSGTGESPLHF. CDR3 coding DNA: TGTGCCAGTAGTGGGACAGGGGAATCACCCCTCCACTTT. The full variable domain, completed using reference TRBV19 and TRBJ1-6, is DGGITQSPKYLFRKEGQNVTLSCEQNLNHDAMYWYRQDPGQGLRLIYYSQIVNDFQKGDIAEGYSVSREKKESFPLTVTSAQKNPTAFYLCASSGTGESPLHFGNGTRLTVT.